Following are 3 T cell receptor beta chains from one sample sequenced in a study of beta chain features in type 1 diabetes (dated by TCRdb to the late 2010s). The library was built by means of the immunoSEQ multiplex PCR assay. The entire amount of isolated RNA was reverse transcribed using the High Capacity cDNA Reverse Transcription Kit, so the sequenced TCRB transcripts were expressed ones. This immuneACCESS table, as held by TCRdb, lists in-frame sequences with V and J called but not all clones. Of the missing ones, under half trace to an unresolved V gene in checked studies; the others have no known cause. The sample table shows approximately 160,000 clones, and over 7.5% are seen once. The ten largest clones represent 2% to 2.5% of the sample. Sequencing was done on a sample of central memory CD4+ T cells from blood. Receptors originate from a woman aged 18-29 years in good health.

The chain combines TRBV4-1 with TRBJ1-2; a possible D gene is TRBD1 (5 bases). The CDR3 is made up of 17 amino acids. V lost 3 bases and J lost 7, with 24 bases in between. Germline CDR1 is MGHRA and CDR2 is YSYEKL. In DNA form, the CDR3 reads TGCGCCAGCAGCCAGGGCAGAGCGGGAACAGGCGGAGGTGGCTACACCTTC. As protein: CASSQGRAGTGGGGYTF.

This chain links TRBV7-3 with TRBJ2-5; TRBD2 aligns across 7 bases. Trimming cost V 1 base and J 4 bases; bases outside gene matches: 6. The CDR3 has 15 amino acids. Germline loops: CDR1 SGHTA, CDR2 FQGTGA. The CDR3 nucleotides read TGTGCCAGCAGCTTAAGGCGGGAGAAGCGAGAGACCCAGTACTTC. This codes for CASSLRREKRETQYF.

The chain links TRBV2 to TRBJ1-5; possibly TRBD1 for D (5 bases). Germline V CDR1 and CDR2: SNHLY, FYNNEI. The V end lost 7 bases, the J end lost 0 bases, and 16 bases lay between the germline ends. This CDR3 has 16 residues. CDR3 nucleotides: TGTGCCAGCAATGTAGGGGCACTACTTAGCAATCAGCCCCAGCATTTT. Amino acids: CASNVGALLSNQPQHF.